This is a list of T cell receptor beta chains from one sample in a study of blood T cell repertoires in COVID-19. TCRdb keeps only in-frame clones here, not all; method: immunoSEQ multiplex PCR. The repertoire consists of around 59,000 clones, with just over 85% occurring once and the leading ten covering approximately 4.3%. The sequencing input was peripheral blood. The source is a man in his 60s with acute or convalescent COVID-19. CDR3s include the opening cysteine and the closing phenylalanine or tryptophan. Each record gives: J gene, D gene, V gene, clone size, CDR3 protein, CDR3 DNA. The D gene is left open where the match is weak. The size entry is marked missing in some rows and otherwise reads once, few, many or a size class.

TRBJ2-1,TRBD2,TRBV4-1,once,CASSLAANLATEQFF,TGCGCCAGCAGTCTAGCGGCCAACCTAGCAACTGAGCAGTTCTTC
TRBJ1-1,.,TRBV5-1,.,CASSLAGSKNTEAFF,TGCGCCAGCAGCTTGGCGGGGTCAAAGAACACTGAAGCTTTCTTT
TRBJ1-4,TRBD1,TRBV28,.,CASSPGQGNEKLFF,TGTGCCAGCAGTCCGGGACAGGGTAATGAAAAACTGTTTTTT
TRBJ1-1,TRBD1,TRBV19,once,CASSSRQGVRTEAFF,TGTGCCAGTAGTTCCCGACAGGGGGTTAGGACTGAAGCTTTCTTT
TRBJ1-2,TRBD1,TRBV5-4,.,CASSLGGPGYTF,TGTGCCAGCAGCTTAGGGGGCCCTGGCTACACCTTC
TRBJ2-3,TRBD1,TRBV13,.,CASSLQGDGRTDTQYF,TGTGCCAGCAGCCTACAGGGGGACGGACGCACAGATACGCAGTATTTT
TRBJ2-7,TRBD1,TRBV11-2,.,CASSLAARQGAYEQYF,TGTGCCAGCAGCTTAGCGGCGAGACAGGGGGCCTACGAGCAGTACTTC
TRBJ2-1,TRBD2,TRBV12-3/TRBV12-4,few,CASSTSGSEQFF,TGTGCCAGCAGTACTAGCGGGAGTGAGCAGTTCTTC
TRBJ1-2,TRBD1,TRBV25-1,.,CASSADIGRGKWGYTF,TGTGCCAGCAGTGCTGATATTGGCAGGGGGAAATGGGGCTACACCTTC
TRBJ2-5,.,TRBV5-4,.,CASSLVTGQETQYF,TGTGCCAGCAGCTTGGTAACAGGGCAAGAGACCCAGTACTTC
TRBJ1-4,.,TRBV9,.,CASSGLQGVNEKLFF,TGTGCCAGCAGCGGATTACAGGGCGTAAATGAAAAACTGTTTTTT
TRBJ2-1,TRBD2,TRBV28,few,CASSFPTSGSSYNEQFF,TGTGCCAGCAGTTTCCCGACTAGCGGTAGCTCCTACAATGAGCAGTTCTTC
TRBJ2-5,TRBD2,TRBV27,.,CASSQRTSGYGETQYF,TGTGCCAGCAGTCAACGGACTAGCGGGTATGGGGAGACCCAGTACTTC
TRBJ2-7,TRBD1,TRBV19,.,CASSIDIGTGQYEQYF,TGTGCCAGTAGCATTGACATCGGGACAGGGCAATACGAGCAGTACTTC
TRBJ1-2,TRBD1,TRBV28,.,CASRSSGGANYGYTF,TGTGCCAGCAGATCCTCAGGGGGAGCTAACTATGGCTACACCTTC
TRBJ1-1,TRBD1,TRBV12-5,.,CASGPGTGVTEAFF,TGTGCTAGTGGTCCCGGGACAGGGGTTACTGAAGCTTTCTTT
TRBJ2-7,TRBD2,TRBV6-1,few,CASSEVVGTSGDEQYF,TGTGCCAGCAGTGAAGTGGTTGGGACTAGCGGGGACGAGCAGTACTTC
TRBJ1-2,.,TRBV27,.,CASSSLAGGYGYTF,TGTGCCAGCAGTTCGCTGGCAGGAGGCTATGGCTACACCTTC
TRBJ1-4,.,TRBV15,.,CATSRGGQQGDEKLFF,TGTGCCACCAGCAGAGGGGGTCAGCAAGGGGATGAAAAACTGTTTTTT
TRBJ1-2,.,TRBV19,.,CASSITPLEVSYGYTF,TGTGCCAGTAGTATAACCCCTCTTGAGGTCTCCTATGGCTACACCTTC
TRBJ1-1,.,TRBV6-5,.,CASSYSSRGNTEAFF,TGTGCCAGCAGTTACTCGAGCCGAGGAAACACTGAAGCTTTCTTT
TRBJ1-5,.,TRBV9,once,CASSAGHNSNQPQHF,TGTGCCAGCAGCGCGGGACATAATAGCAATCAGCCCCAGCATTTT
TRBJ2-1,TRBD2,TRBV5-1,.,CASSPVLAGESDNEQFF,TGCGCCAGCAGTCCCGTACTAGCGGGAGAGTCGGACAATGAGCAGTTCTTC
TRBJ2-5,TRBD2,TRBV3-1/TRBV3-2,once,CASSPRGAGVGETQYF,TGTGCCAGCAGCCCAAGAGGAGCGGGAGTGGGAGAGACCCAGTACTTC
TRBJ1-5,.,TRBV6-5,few,CASPGQSWPQHF,TGTGCCAGTCCCGGACAGTCCTGGCCCCAGCATTTT
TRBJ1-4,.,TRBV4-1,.,CASSQAVARVGQLFF,TGCGCCAGCAGCCAAGCCGTCGCCCGCGTTGGGCAACTGTTTTTT
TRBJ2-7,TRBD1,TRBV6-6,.,CASEDRDYEQYF,TGTGCCAGTGAAGACAGGGACTACGAGCAGTACTTC
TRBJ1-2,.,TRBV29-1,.,CSVEDRGTTGYGYTF,TGCAGCGTTGAAGATCGCGGGACCACTGGCTATGGCTACACCTTC
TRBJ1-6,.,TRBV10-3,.,CATKEIHPGSPLHF,TGTGCCACAAAAGAGATTCACCCGGGATCACCCCTCCACTTT
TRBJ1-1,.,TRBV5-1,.,CASSLEPVLGNTEAFF,TGCGCCAGCAGCTTGGAGCCAGTCCTAGGGAACACTGAAGCTTTCTTT
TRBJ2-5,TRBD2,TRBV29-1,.,CSVVGGFKETQYF,TGCAGCGTTGTGGGGGGGTTCAAAGAGACCCAGTACTTC
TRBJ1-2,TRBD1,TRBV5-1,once,CASSIAPSGQGFAGYTF,TGCGCCAGCAGCATCGCCCCCTCGGGACAGGGGTTTGCTGGCTACACCTTC
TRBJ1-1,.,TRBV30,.,CAWSVEGAEAFF,TGTGCCTGGAGTGTCGAAGGAGCTGAAGCTTTCTTT
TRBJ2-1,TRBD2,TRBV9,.,CASSGTSGLYNEQFF,TGTGCCAGCAGCGGTACTAGCGGACTTTACAATGAGCAGTTCTTC
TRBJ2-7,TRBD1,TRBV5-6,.,CASSGLTGRDEQYF,TGTGCCAGCAGCGGTCTGACAGGGAGAGACGAGCAGTACTTC
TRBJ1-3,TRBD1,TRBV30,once,CAWSADRAGNTIYF,TGTGCCTGGAGTGCGGACAGGGCTGGAAACACCATATATTTT
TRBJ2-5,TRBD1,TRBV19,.,CASSMTGKGETQYF,TGTGCCAGTAGTATGACAGGGAAGGGAGAGACCCAGTACTTC
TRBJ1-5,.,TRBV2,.,CASSDRSSNQPQHF,TGTGCCAGCAGCGACAGGAGTAGCAATCAGCCCCAGCATTTT
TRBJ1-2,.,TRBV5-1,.,CASSLATEYGYTF,TGCGCCAGCAGCTTGGCCACAGAGTATGGCTACACCTTC
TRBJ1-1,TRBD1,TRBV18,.,CASSPVQGAEAFF,TGTGCCAGCTCACCAGTCCAGGGGGCTGAAGCTTTCTTT
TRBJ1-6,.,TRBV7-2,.,CASSLFGQGNSPLHF,TGTGCCAGCAGCTTATTCGGTCAGGGTAATTCACCCCTCCACTTT
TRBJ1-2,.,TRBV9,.,CASSVGQGGYGYTF,TGTGCCAGCAGCGTAGGGCAGGGAGGCTATGGCTACACCTTC
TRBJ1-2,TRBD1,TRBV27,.,CASSFTGGRGYTF,TGTGCCAGCAGTTTCACAGGGGGCCGCGGCTACACCTTC
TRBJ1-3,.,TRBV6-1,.,CASSESLVGALF,TGTGCCAGCAGTGAGAGTTTAGTCGGAGCCCTTTTT
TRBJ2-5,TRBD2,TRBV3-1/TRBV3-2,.,CASSPPGREETQYF,TGTGCCAGCAGCCCACCGGGGAGGGAAGAGACCCAGTACTTC
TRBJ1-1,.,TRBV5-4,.,CASSLGTIGGMNTEAFF,TGTGCCAGCAGCTTGGGGACAATAGGAGGGATGAACACTGAAGCTTTCTTT
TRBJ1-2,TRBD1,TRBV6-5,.,CASSTGTAVDYGYTF,TGTGCCAGCAGTACTGGGACAGCCGTTGACTATGGCTACACCTTC
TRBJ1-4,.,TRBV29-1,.,CSVSDSYNEKLFF,TGCAGCGTTTCGGACAGCTATAATGAAAAACTGTTTTTT
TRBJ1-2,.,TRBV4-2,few,CASSQDQGRPTRGYTF,TGTGCCAGCAGCCAAGATCAGGGCAGGCCGACGCGCGGCTACACCTTC
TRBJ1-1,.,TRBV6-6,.,CASSYARENEAFF,TGTGCCAGCAGTTACGCCCGAGAAAATGAAGCTTTCTTT
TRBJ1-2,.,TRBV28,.,CASRQIDRPARGYTF,TGTGCCAGCAGGCAAATAGACAGGCCCGCGCGCGGCTACACCTTC
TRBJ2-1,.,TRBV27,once,CASSLVTGYQRYNEQFF,TGTGCCAGCAGTTTAGTGACAGGTTATCAGAGGTACAATGAGCAGTTCTTC
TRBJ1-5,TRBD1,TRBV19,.,CASSIGLRQRDSGNQPQHF,TGTGCCAGTAGTATAGGACTACGACAACGGGACAGCGGCAATCAGCCCCAGCATTTT
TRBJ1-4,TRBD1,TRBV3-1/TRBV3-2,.,CASSQRQGAEKLFF,TGTGCCAGCAGCCAAAGACAGGGGGCTGAAAAACTGTTTTTT
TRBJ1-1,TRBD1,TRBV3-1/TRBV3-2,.,CASSRLQGATEAFF,TGTGCCAGCAGCCGCTTACAGGGGGCCACTGAAGCTTTCTTT
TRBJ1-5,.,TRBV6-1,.,CASSEVRGEGRRNQPQHF,TGTGCCAGCAGTGAAGTTAGAGGAGAAGGTAGGCGCAATCAGCCCCAGCATTTT
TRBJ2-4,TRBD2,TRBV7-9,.,CASTLLYGRDIQYF,TGTGCCAGCACCCTCCTGTACGGGAGGGACATTCAGTACTTC
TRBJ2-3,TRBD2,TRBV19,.,CASRPGLAGGQEYF,TGTGCCAGTAGACCGGGACTAGCGGGAGGCCAAGAGTATTTT
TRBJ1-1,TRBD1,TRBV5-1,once,CASSLVAGGTEAFF,TGCGCCAGCAGCTTGGTAGCAGGGGGCACTGAAGCTTTCTTT